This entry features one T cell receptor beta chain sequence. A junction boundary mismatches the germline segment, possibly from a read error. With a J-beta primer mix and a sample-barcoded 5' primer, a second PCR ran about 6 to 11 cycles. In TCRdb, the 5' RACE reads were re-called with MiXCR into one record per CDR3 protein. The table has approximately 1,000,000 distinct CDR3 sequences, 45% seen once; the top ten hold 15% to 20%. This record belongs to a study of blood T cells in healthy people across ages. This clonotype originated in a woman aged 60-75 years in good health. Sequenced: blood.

CDR3 protein: CSTRDLATGNEQYF. Written as DNA, the CDR3 is TGCAGTACTAGAGATCTAGCAACGGGGAACGAGCAGTACTTC. The rearrangement links TRBV20-1 to TRBJ2-4; TRBD2 is a possible D gene (5 bases). The DNA end favors TRBJ2-7, so the J call may be wrong. CDR3 length: 14 amino acids. Germline CDR1 DFQATT, CDR2 SNEGSKA (reference sequence).